This T cell receptor (beta chain) derives from a study of response to subunit inactivated influenza vaccine (dated by TCRdb to the late 2010s). About the investigation overall: Deep quantitative profiling of the T cell receptor repertoire was used in the study to follow responses to a trivalent subunit inactivated influenza vaccine.

In the paper's terms, the time point label means: 40 to 45 days after influenza vaccine administration. The protocol used for the library was RT-PCR. Sequencing was carried out with an Illumina HiSeq 2500. In TCRdb, the public reads were trimmed at Q25 with fastp and aligned with MiXCR, with productive beta chains retained. Each record represents a unique CDR3 protein, reported with the most common genes and DNA among its rows. Counted in this sample were under 500,000 distinct CDR3 sequences; roughly 9.8% of them appeared once. The ten largest clones add up to over 9.5% of the sample. V loses 6 bases at its end and J loses 5 bases; junction bases beyond the gene matches: 13. Its CDR3 holds 15 amino acids, cysteine through phenylalanine. The only DNA kept is the CDR3, 45 bases in frame from the first base. The table lists this clonotype with a few counts. Its binding antigen is unknown. Base qualities are not at hand, and no much larger clone is one base apart.

The full study reports these points: The authors proposed that each seasonal influenza vaccination may bring in only a limited number of new T cells.

Sequenced material: PBMCs from blood, taken roughly 47 days after vaccination. The rearranged segments are TRBV12-3 or TRBV12-4 and TRBJ2-7, with 7 bases in between that match TRBD2. The sequence was obtained from a man in his forties or fifties who received an inactivated influenza vaccine. Donor details come from another sample of the same person, matched by shared clones. The nucleotides are TGTGCCAGCAGCCCCAATGCGGGAGTAAGGAACGAGCAGTACTTC. This sequence encodes CASSPNAGVRNEQYF.